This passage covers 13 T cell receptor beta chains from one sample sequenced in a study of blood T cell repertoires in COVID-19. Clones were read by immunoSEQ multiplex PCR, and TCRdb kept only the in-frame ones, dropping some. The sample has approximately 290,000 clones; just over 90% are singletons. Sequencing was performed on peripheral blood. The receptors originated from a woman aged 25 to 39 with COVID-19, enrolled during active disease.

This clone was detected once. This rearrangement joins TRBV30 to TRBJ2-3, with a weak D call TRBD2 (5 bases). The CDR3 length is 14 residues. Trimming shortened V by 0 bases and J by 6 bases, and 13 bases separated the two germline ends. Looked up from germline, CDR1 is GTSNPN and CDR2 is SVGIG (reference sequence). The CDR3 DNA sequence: TGTGCCTGGAGTGTGCTAGCAAGAGGGGATACGCAGTATTTT. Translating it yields CAWSVLARGDTQYF.

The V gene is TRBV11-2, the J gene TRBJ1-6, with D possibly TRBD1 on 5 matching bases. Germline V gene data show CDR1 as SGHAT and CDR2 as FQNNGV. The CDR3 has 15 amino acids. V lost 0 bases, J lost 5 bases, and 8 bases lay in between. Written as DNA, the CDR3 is TGTGCCAGCAGCTTAGATCAGGGAAATAATTCACCCCTCCACTTT. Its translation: CASSLDQGNNSPLHF.

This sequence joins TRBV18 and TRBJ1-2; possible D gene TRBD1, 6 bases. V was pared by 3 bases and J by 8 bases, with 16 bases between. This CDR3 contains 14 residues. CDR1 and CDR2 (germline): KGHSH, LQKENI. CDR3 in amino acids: CASSPDSAISGYTF. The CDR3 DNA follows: TGTGCCAGCTCACCGGACAGCGCAATCAGCGGCTACACCTTC.

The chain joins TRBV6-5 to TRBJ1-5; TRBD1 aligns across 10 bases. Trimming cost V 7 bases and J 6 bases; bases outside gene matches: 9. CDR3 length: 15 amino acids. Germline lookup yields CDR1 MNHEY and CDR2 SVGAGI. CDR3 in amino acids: CASTEDRGGRQPQHF. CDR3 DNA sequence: TGTGCCAGCACCGAGGACAGGGGGGGACGTCAGCCCCAGCATTTT.

The chain's CDR3 is CASSPLRDTGELFF. As DNA, the CDR3 is TGTGCCAGCTCACCCCTACGAGACACCGGGGAGCTGTTTTTT. This chain connects TRBV18 to TRBJ2-2; D unresolved. Between the trimmed V and J ends, which lost 3 bases and 3 bases, there was a span of 8 bases. The CDR3 has 14 amino acids. Germline lookup yields CDR1 KGHSH and CDR2 LQKENI. The whole variable domain, filled in from reference TRBV18 and TRBJ2-2, reads NAGVMQNPRHLVRRRGQEARLRCSPMKGHSHVYWYRQLPEEGLKFMVYLQKENIIDESGMPKERFSAEFPKEGPSILRIQQVVRGDSAAYFCASSPLRDTGELFFGEGSRLTVL.

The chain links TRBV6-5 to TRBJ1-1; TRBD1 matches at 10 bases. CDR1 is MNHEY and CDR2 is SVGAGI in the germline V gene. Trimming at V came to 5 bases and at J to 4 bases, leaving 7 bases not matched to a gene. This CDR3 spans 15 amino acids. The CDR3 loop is CASSPPRTGGTEAFF. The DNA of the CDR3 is TGTGCCAGCAGTCCCCCCAGGACAGGGGGCACTGAAGCTTTCTTT.

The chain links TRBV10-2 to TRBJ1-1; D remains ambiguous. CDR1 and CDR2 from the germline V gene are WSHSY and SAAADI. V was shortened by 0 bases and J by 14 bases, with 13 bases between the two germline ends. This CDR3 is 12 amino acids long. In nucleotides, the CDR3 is TGCGCCAGCAGTGAGTCCGGGTGGGTGTCATTCTTT. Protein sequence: CASSESGWVSFF.

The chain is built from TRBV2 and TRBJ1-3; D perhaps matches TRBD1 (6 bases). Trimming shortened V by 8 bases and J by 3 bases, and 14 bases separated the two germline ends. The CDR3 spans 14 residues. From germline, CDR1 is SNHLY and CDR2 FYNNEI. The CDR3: CASRAGGFGNTIYF. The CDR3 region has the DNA TGTGCCAGCCGAGCGGGGGGCTTTGGAAACACCATATATTTT.

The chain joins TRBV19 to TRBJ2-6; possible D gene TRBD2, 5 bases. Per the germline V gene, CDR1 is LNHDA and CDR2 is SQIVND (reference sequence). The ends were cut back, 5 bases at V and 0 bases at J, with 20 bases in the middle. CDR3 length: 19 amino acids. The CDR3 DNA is TGTGCCAGTAGTGCCCTACAGACTACCTTTACCTCTGGGGCCAACGTCCTGACTTTC. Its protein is CASSALQTTFTSGANVLTF.

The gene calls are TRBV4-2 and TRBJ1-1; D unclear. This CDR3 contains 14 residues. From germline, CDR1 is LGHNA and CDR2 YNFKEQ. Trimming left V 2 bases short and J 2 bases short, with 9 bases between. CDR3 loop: CASSQKMGNTEAFF. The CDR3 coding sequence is TGTGCCAGCAGCCAAAAAATGGGCAACACTGAAGCTTTCTTT.

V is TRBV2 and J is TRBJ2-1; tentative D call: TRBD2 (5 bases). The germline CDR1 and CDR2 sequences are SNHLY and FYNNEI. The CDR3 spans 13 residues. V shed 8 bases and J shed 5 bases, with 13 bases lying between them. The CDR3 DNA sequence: TGTGCCAGCGGGCGCGACGGGAACAATGAGCAGTTCTTC. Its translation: CASGRDGNNEQFF.

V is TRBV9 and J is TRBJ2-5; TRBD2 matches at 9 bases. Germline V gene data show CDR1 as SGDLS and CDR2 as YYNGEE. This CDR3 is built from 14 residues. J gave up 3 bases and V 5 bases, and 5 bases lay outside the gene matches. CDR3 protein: CASSKASGKETQYF. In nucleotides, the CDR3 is TGTGCCAGCAGTAAGGCTAGCGGGAAAGAGACCCAGTACTTC.

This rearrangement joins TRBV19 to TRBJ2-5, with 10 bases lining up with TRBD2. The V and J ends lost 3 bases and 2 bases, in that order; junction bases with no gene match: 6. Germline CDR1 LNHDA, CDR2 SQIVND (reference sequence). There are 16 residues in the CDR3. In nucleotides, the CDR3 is TGTGCCAGTAGTATTGCACTAGCGGGGACACAAGAGACCCAGTACTTC. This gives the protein CASSIALAGTQETQYF.